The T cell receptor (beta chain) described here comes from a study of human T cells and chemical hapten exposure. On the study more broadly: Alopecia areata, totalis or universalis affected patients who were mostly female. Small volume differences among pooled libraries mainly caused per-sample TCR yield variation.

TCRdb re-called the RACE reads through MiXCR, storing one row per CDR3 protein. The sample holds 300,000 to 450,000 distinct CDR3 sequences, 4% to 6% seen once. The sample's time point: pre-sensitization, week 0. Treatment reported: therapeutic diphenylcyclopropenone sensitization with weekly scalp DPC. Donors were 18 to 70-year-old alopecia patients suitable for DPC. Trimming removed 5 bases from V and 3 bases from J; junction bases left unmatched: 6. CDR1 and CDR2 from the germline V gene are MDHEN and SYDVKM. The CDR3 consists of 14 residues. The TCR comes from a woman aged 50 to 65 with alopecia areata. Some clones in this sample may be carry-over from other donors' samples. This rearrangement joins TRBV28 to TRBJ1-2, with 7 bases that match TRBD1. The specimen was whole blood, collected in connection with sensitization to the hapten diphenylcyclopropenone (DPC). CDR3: CASSPGTAYYGYTF. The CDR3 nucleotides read TGTGCCAGCAGTCCTGGGACAGCCTACTATGGCTACACCTTC.